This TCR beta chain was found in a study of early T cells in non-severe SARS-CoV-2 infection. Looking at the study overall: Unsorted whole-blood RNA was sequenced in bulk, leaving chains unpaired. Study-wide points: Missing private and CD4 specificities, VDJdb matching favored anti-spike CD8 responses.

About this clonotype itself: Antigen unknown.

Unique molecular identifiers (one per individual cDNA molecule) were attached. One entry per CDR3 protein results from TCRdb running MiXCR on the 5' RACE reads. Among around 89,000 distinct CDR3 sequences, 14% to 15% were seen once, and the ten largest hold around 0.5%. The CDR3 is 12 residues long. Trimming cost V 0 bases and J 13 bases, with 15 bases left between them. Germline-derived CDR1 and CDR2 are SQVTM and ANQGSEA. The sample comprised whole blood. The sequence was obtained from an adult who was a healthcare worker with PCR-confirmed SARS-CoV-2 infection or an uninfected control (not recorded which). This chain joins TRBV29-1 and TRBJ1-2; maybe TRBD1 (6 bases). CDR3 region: CSVEDWFRGPTF. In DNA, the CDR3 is TGCAGCGTTGAAGATTGGTTCAGGGGACCCACCTTC.